Listed below are T cell receptor beta chains from one sample, sequenced in a study of cytomegalovirus exposure and HLA in healthy donors. Clones were read by immunoSEQ multiplex PCR, and TCRdb kept only the in-frame ones, dropping some. Found here are 120,000 to 150,000 clones, approximately 80% of them singletons; the top ten hold approximately 1.8%. The sequenced sample consisted of PBMCs. The source is a man in his forties in good health and CMV-seronegative. The CDR3 runs from the conserved cysteine through the conserved F or W. D genes are given only for firm matches. The size field is filled for only some rows; it gives once, few, many or a size class.

V	D	size	J	DNA	CDR3
TRBV12-5	NA	NA	TRBJ2-7	TGTGCTAGTGGCGACAGGAATTCGAACGAGCAGTACTTC	CASGDRNSNEQYF
TRBV30	NA	NA	TRBJ2-2	TGTGCCTGGAGTGTTGGGCAGAACACCGGGGAGCTGTTTTTT	CAWSVGQNTGELFF
TRBV29-1	TRBD2	few	TRBJ2-2	TGCAGCGTTGAAGATCAGGCGGGAGAGTCGGAGCTGTTTTTT	CSVEDQAGESELFF
TRBV11-2	NA	NA	TRBJ2-7	TGTGCCAGCAGCCCCAATGGGCAGTACTCCTACGAGCAGTACTTC	CASSPNGQYSYEQYF
TRBV9	NA	few	TRBJ2-7	TGTGCCAGCAGCCTCCGTCCTAGCTCCTACGAGCAGTACTTC	CASSLRPSSYEQYF
TRBV6-1	NA	few	TRBJ1-3	TGTGCCAGCAACCCAGACTACTCTGGAAACACCATATATTTT	CASNPDYSGNTIYF
TRBV5-1	TRBD1	NA	TRBJ2-7	TGCGCCAGCAGTTCGGGACAGGGATACGAGCAGTACTTC	CASSSGQGYEQYF
TRBV30	NA	NA	TRBJ1-2	TGTGCGGGCCCCCTACGGCAGGGCGGTGGCTACACCTTC	CAGPLRQGGGYTF
TRBV14	NA	NA	TRBJ2-7	TGTGCCAGCAGCTCCCGCGGAGGGGCCGTGAACGAGCAGTACTTC	CASSSRGGAVNEQYF
TRBV5-4	TRBD1	NA	TRBJ2-3	TGTGCCAGCAGCTTTGGACAGGGGGCCGATACGCAGTATTTT	CASSFGQGADTQYF